This TCR beta chain was found in a study of Graves' ophthalmopathy and Graves' hyperthyroidism (dated by TCRdb to about 2018). The study in broad terms: Peripheral blood was collected before any treatment was given, at the time of initial diagnosis. The independent validation cohort included under 20 hyperthyroidism patients plus 17 patients who later progressed from hyperthyroidism to ophthalmopathy. After sampling, hyperthyroidism patients received methimazole starting at 30 mg daily, and ophthalmopathy patients received high-dose intravenous methylprednisolone. In total, some 140 blood samples were TCR-sequenced: approximately 40 ophthalmopathy, approximately 75 hyperthyroidism and 17 hyperthyroidism-to-ophthalmopathy patients. A discovery set of about 99 patients (around 44 ophthalmopathy, just over 55 stable hyperthyroidism) was enrolled to explore V-J signatures distinguishing ophthalmopathy from hyperthyroidism. In over 5 hyperthyroidism patients, the T-cell repertoire of thyroid tissue was compared with the T-cell repertoire of blood. The study used TCR beta repertoire signatures to distinguish Graves' ophthalmopathy from Graves' hyperthyroidism and to predict progression to ophthalmopathy.

For repertoire sequencing, the TCR beta CDR3 regions were amplified from RNA transcripts. The first round was an RT-PCR using HTBI primers with the Qiagen OneStep RT-PCR kit, and this first round was followed by a second-round multiplex PCR, then size selection and purification. Libraries were sequenced paired-end with 100 bp reads on an Illumina HiSeq2000. Turning to the authors' computational methods: SOAPnuke was used for read processing, and reads with adapters, uncalled bases, a mean Phred below 15, or no exact constant-primer or identifier match were discarded. COPE v1.2.5 was used to merge high-quality paired reads. Unique nucleotide sequences were defined as clonotypes and aligned to IMGT TRB V, D and J references using MiTCR v1.1. The analysis was limited to V-J combinations with a frequency above 0.0001, which together covered approximately 99% of repertoires. A TCR clonal expansion and chaos score per V-J combination was defined as the ratio of F50 clonal expansion to chaos observed in the TCRdist matrix. Features were reduced by Welch's t-statistics and random forest to approximately 13 V-J combinations, which fed a naive Bayes classifier. Thyroid-blood repertoire similarity was quantified with the Morisita-Horn index. TCRdb cleaned the public reads at Q25 with fastp, built clones with MiXCR and kept in-frame beta chains. Identical CDR3 protein sequences are pooled into one entry, listed with their most common genes and DNA. The V and J calls and clone size are TCRdb's, not the authors'. The sample table contains almost 750,000 distinct CDR3 sequences; only one count was recorded for 35% to 50% of them. The top ten hold 35% to 55% of the sample.

Overall results and qualifications from the work: No statistical method was used to set the sample size in advance, and the investigators knew which group each participant was assigned to. Most of the expanded thyroid clonotypes with a frequency above 0.001 were also detected in blood, and it was suggested that the thyroid immune response may be reflected by blood repertoires. In validation, the model predicted ophthalmopathy progression with roughly 68% sensitivity and approximately 78% specificity; more than ten predicted patients were CT-confirmed with GO in a median of about 6.2 months. In cross-validation, the 13-signature model distinguished ophthalmopathy from stable hyperthyroidism with 87.88% sensitivity and 81.08% specificity, while in the test set the corresponding values were roughly 80% and 75%.

The germline V gene (reference sequence) yields PRHDT for CDR1 and FYEKMQ for CDR2. The CDR3 contains 13 residues, cysteine and phenylalanine counted. Just CDR3 DNA is preserved here, 39 bases in frame from base 1. V drops 2 bases and J drops 6 bases, leaving 10 bases in between. Patients with ophthalmopathy had moderately to severely active disease, with a Clinical Activity Score of 3 or more, a NOSPECS grade of 4 or more, and a disease duration of less than 3 months. Anyone with other autoimmune diseases, uncontrolled infections, pregnancy or lactation was excluded from the study. Clinical symptoms, serum thyroxine, TRAb, thyroid ultrasound and orbital computed tomography were used for diagnosis. Ficoll-Paque density gradient centrifugation was used to isolate PBMCs from under 11 ml of fresh peripheral blood. Total RNA was extracted with Trizol reagent and quality-checked on an Agilent 2100 Bioanalyzer.

Points on this clonotype: Its specific antigen is unknown. No qualities accompany the bases; no much larger clone lies one base away.

This TCR was sampled from an adult man with Graves' ophthalmopathy. The sample taken for sequencing was peripheral blood. The chain was built from TRBV13 and TRBJ2-5, and possibly TRBD2, on 5 matching bases. At the DNA level, the sequence is TGTGCCAGCAGCTTAACTAGTTTGAAGACCCAGTACTTC. The resulting protein is CASSLTSLKTQYF.